The T cell receptor beta chain described here comes from a study of metastatic and nonmetastatic thyroid tumors. Overall study: Repertoires of blood and of tissue (tumor or nodule) from malignant and benign thyroid patients were compared.

The CDR3 length is 13 residues. CDR1 and CDR2 (germline): LNHDA, SQIVND (reference sequence). V was trimmed by 6 bases and J by 3 bases, leaving 11 bases between them. This clone appeared many times. Not a single patient had been given any form of treatment at any point before undergoing thyroid surgery. Via MiXCR, TCRdb re-called the PCR reads. The sample contains fewer than 30,000 clones, about a sixth of which appear only once. The chain combines TRBV19 with TRBJ1-1, with a weak D call TRBD1 (5 bases). The sequenced sample was blood. The clonotype was recovered from a female donor with papillary thyroid cancer or a benign thyroid nodule (not recorded which). Some clones in this sample may be carry-over from other donors' samples. CDR3 loop: CASRPGLHTEAFF. The CDR3 nucleotides are TGTGCCAGTAGACCGGGACTTCACACTGAAGCTTTCTTT.